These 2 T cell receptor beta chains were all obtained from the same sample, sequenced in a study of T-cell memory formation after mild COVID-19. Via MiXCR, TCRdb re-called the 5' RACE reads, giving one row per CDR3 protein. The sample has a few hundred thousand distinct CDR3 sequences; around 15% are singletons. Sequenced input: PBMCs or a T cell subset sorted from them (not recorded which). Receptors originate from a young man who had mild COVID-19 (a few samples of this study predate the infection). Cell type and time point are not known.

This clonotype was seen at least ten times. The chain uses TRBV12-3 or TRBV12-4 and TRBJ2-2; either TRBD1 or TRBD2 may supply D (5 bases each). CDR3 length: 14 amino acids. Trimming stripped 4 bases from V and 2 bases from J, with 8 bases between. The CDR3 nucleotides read TGTGCCAGCAGTTCAGGGACCAACACCGGGGAGCTGTTTTTT. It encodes CASSSGTNTGELFF.

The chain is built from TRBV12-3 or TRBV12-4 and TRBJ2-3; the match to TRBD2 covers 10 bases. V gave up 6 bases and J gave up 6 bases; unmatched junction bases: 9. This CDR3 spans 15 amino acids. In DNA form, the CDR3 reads TGTGCCAGCAGAATAGCGGGGGGCCCCCCCGATACGCAGTATTTT. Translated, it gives CASRIAGGPPDTQYF.